The present T cell receptor beta chain was sequenced within a study of cytomegalovirus exposure and HLA in healthy donors. Overall study results and limits: Investigators reported fewer than 200 TCR beta chains as tied to cytomegalovirus. A classifier reportedly called cytomegalovirus status with high sensitivity and specificity.

This clone was found once. Its antigen is not known. This CDR3 has 15 residues. Between the trimmed V and J ends, which lost 2 bases and 3 bases, there was a span of 13 bases. Germline loops: CDR1 MGHRA, CDR2 YSYEKL. TCRdb's table, derived via immunoSEQ multiplex PCR, lists solely in-frame clones and lacks some. The sample shows 99,000 or so clones, roughly 86% of them seen only once. The TCR comes from a woman in her late teens or twenties in good health and CMV-seropositive. Sequencing was done on a sample of PBMCs. The chain has TRBV4-1 and TRBJ1-1; no firm D call. The chain's CDR3 is CASSQQSGGYTEAFF. The DNA of the CDR3 is TGCGCCAGCAGCCAACAATCCGGCGGATACACTGAAGCTTTCTTT.